The rows below give T cell receptor beta chains drawn from one sample of a study of T-cell reconstitution after alpha-beta-depleted transplantation in children. TCRdb independently ran MiXCR on the PCR reads; one entry per CDR3 protein. The sample has some 300,000 distinct CDR3 sequences, 6.5% to 9% seen once. Specimen: peripheral blood, collected 360 days after TCRalphabeta/CD19-depleted stem cell transplant. Receptor source: a female patient aged 2 to 10 who had a stem cell transplant for Fanconi anemia, so the T cells may come from the graft donor. Both conserved end residues are part of each CDR3. A D gene is named only where the DNA matches it firmly. A clone size is listed for some rows: how often the clone was seen (once, few, many), or a class if it is expanded.

V gene	CDR3 length	clone size	D gene	J gene	CDR3 protein	CDR3 DNA
TRBV20-1	11	many	.	TRBJ1-2	CSAQADYGYTF	TGCAGTGCACAGGCCGACTATGGCTACACCTTC
TRBV20-1	13	many	.	TRBJ1-1	CSARDGGTTEAFF	TGCAGTGCTAGAGACGGGGGGACCACTGAAGCTTTCTTT
TRBV6-5	12	many	.	TRBJ1-1	CASSYGATEAFF	TGTGCCAGCAGTTACGGGGCCACCGAAGCTTTCTTT
TRBV15	17	few	TRBD2	TRBJ2-5	CATSRAGTSESQETQYF	TGTGCCACCAGCAGGGCCGGGACTAGTGAGAGTCAAGAGACCCAGTACTTC
TRBV5-1	13	many	.	TRBJ1-3	CASSLTGGNTIYF	TGCGCCAGCAGCTTGACCGGAGGAAACACCATATATTTT
TRBV20-1	13	many	.	TRBJ2-3	CSASYSSTDTQYF	TGCAGTGCTAGTTATTCTAGCACAGATACGCAGTATTTT
TRBV5-1	14	many	.	TRBJ1-1	CASSGVQGNTEAFF	TGCGCCAGCAGCGGAGTACAGGGGAACACTGAAGCTTTCTTT
TRBV7-9	14	.	.	TRBJ2-3	CASSLGALTDTQYF	TGTGCCAGCAGCTTGGGGGCCCTCACAGATACGCAGTATTTT
TRBV12-3/TRBV12-4	13	many	.	TRBJ2-5	CASRPRVGETQYF	TGTGCCAGCAGGCCCAGGGTGGGAGAGACCCAGTACTTC
TRBV18	15	many	TRBD2	TRBJ2-5	CASSPGLAGSETQYF	TGTGCCAGCTCACCGGGACTAGCGGGATCGGAGACCCAGTACTTC
TRBV5-1	15	many	.	TRBJ2-2	CASNPGGARTGELFF	TGCGCCAGCAACCCCGGAGGGGCAAGAACCGGGGAGCTGTTTTTT
TRBV4-3	18	.	.	TRBJ2-7	CASSQDAVRGLGIYEQYF	TGCGCCAGCAGCCAAGATGCGGTGAGGGGGTTGGGGATCTACGAGCAGTACTTC
TRBV2	16	.	.	TRBJ2-3	CASSWGATGSTDTQYF	TGTGCCAGCAGTTGGGGGGCGACAGGCAGCACAGATACGCAGTATTTT
TRBV20-1	15	many	.	TRBJ2-3	CSASSRRDFTDTQYF	TGCAGTGCTAGTTCCCGCCGGGACTTCACAGATACGCAGTATTTT
TRBV27	16	many	TRBD1	TRBJ2-7	CATRDRGTVGHYEQYF	TGTGCCACCCGGGACAGGGGGACAGTCGGCCACTACGAGCAGTACTTC
TRBV20-1	15	.	TRBD2	TRBJ2-3	CSARETSRRTDTQYF	TGCAGTGCTAGAGAGACTAGCAGACGCACAGATACGCAGTATTTT
TRBV4-2	14	many	.	TRBJ2-3	CASSLRDHTDTQYF	TGTGCCAGCAGCCTCAGGGACCACACAGATACGCAGTATTTT
TRBV29-1	15	many	.	TRBJ2-5	CSVGEPRGLGETQYF	TGCAGCGTTGGGGAACCGAGGGGCTTGGGGGAGACCCAGTACTTC
TRBV6-1	17	many	TRBD2	TRBJ2-5	CASRTGTSGRLQETQYF	TGTGCCAGCAGGACCGGGACTAGCGGGAGGCTCCAAGAGACCCAGTACTTC
TRBV15	18	many	.	TRBJ2-1	CATSRSGIPALVYNEQFF	TGTGCCACCAGCAGATCCGGGATTCCAGCCCTTGTGTACAATGAGCAGTTCTTC
TRBV3-1	18	few	TRBD2	TRBJ2-7	CASSQVGLAGAMSYEQYF	TGTGCCAGCAGCCAAGTTGGACTAGCGGGGGCAATGTCCTACGAGCAGTACTTC
TRBV29-1	11	many	.	TRBJ2-1	CSVYLMDQQFF	TGCAGCGTTTATCTGATGGACCAGCAGTTCTTC
TRBV18	15	.	TRBD1	TRBJ2-7	CASSLGAQGNYEQYF	TGTGCCAGCTCGCTGGGAGCACAGGGGAACTACGAGCAGTACTTC
TRBV15	16	few	TRBD2	TRBJ2-1	CATSPRETSGYNEQFF	TGTGCCACCAGCCCACGGGAGACTAGCGGCTACAATGAGCAGTTCTTC
TRBV5-6	16	many	TRBD1	TRBJ2-3	CASSRKTGTGADTQYF	TGTGCCAGCAGCCGAAAAACCGGGACAGGGGCAGATACGCAGTATTTT
TRBV16	12	.	.	TRBJ1-5	CASSQWSQPQHF	TGTGCCAGCAGCCAATGGTCCCAGCCCCAGCATTTT
TRBV10-2	18	.	.	TRBJ1-1	CASSLPTLKGEMNTEAFF	TGCGCCAGCAGTTTACCTACACTTAAAGGGGAAATGAACACTGAAGCTTTCTTT
TRBV6-5	17	.	.	TRBJ1-1	CASSYSPRDTPNTEAFF	TGTGCCAGCAGTTACTCGCCTCGGGACACACCGAACACTGAAGCTTTCTTT
TRBV6-5	14	many	.	TRBJ2-2	CASSTWQNTGELFF	TGTGCCAGCAGTACGTGGCAGAACACCGGGGAGCTGTTTTTT
TRBV7-2	15	many	TRBD1	TRBJ2-7	CASSLDNRGRYEQYF	TGTGCCAGCAGCTTAGATAACAGGGGGCGGTACGAGCAGTACTTC
TRBV7-2	15	few	.	TRBJ1-2	CASSLGLTANYGYTF	TGTGCCAGCAGCTTAGGGTTGACAGCCAACTATGGCTACACCTTC
TRBV20-1	16	many	.	TRBJ2-5	CSASPNWGIAGETQYF	TGCAGTGCTAGCCCTAATTGGGGAATTGCCGGAGAGACCCAGTACTTC
TRBV24-1	11	.	.	TRBJ2-1	CATSDTGEQFF	TGTGCCACCAGTGATACCGGGGAGCAGTTCTTC
TRBV2	14	many	.	TRBJ2-7	CASNDPRGTYEQYF	TGTGCCAGCAATGATCCCAGGGGCACCTACGAGCAGTACTTC
TRBV7-9	14	many	TRBD1	TRBJ2-7	CASSFWDSSYEQYF	TGTGCCAGCAGCTTCTGGGACAGTTCCTACGAGCAGTACTTC
TRBV9	14	many	TRBD2	TRBJ2-5	CASSVAGGGETQYF	TGTGCCAGCAGCGTAGCGGGAGGGGGTGAGACCCAGTACTTC
TRBV6-2/TRBV6-3	16	many	TRBD2	TRBJ2-3	CASSPKAGLSTDTQYF	TGTGCCAGCAGTCCAAAAGCGGGGCTTAGCACAGATACGCAGTATTTT
TRBV28	14	.	.	TRBJ1-2	CASSLSSGVGGYTF	TGTGCCAGCAGTTTATCGTCAGGGGTTGGGGGCTACACCTTC
TRBV6-5	14	many	.	TRBJ2-5	CASSYSRVVETQYF	TGTGCCAGCAGTTACTCGAGAGTGGTAGAGACCCAGTACTTC
TRBV5-6	14	few	TRBD1	TRBJ1-2	CASSVTGEVYGYTF	TGTGCCAGCAGCGTGACAGGGGAGGTCTATGGCTACACCTTC
TRBV3-1	14	.	.	TRBJ1-5	CASSQGLLNQPQHF	TGTGCCAGCAGCCAGGGACTGCTGAATCAGCCCCAGCATTTT
TRBV28	14	many	.	TRBJ1-1	CASSFQVLNTEAFF	TGTGCCAGCAGTTTCCAGGTCCTGAACACTGAAGCTTTCTTT
TRBV7-2	16	.	TRBD2	TRBJ2-1	CASSLPGTRSYNEQFF	TGTGCCAGCAGCTTACCCGGGACTAGATCCTACAATGAGCAGTTCTTC
TRBV9	16	many	TRBD1	TRBJ2-3	CASSVGQGASTDTQYF	TGTGCCAGCAGCGTTGGACAGGGGGCGAGCACAGATACGCAGTATTTT
TRBV20-1	14	many	.	TRBJ1-6	CSARRTDYNSPLHF	TGCAGTGCTAGACGAACGGATTATAATTCACCCCTCCACTTT
TRBV3-1	16	.	TRBD1	TRBJ2-7	CASSQERGQKAYEQYF	TGTGCCAGCAGCCAAGAAAGGGGGCAAAAAGCCTACGAGCAGTACTTC
TRBV7-8	14	many	TRBD1	TRBJ2-7	CASSRYRGLDEQYF	TGTGCCAGCAGCCGTTACAGGGGGCTTGACGAGCAGTACTTC
TRBV28	17	few	TRBD2	TRBJ2-1	CASSYGLASSSYNEQFF	TGTGCCAGCAGTTATGGACTAGCGAGTTCCTCCTACAATGAGCAGTTCTTC